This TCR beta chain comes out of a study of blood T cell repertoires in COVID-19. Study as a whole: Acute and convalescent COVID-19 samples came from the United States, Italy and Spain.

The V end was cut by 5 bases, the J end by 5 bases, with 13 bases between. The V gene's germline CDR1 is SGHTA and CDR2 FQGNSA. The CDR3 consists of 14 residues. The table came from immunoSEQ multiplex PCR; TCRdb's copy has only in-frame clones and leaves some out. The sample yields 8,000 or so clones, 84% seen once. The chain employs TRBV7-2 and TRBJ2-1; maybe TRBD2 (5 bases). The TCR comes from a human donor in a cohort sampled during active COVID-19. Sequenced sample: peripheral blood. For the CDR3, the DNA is TGTGCCAGCAGCGTCCCGGGGAGAGACAATGAGCAGTTCTTC. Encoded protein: CASSVPGRDNEQFF.